The present TCR beta chain was sequenced within a study of cytotoxic CD8 clonotypes in ibrutinib-treated CLL. General study findings and limits: Clonality, elevated at ibrutinib response, dropped back toward baseline at progression. Sampling times (in sustained-remission versus progressing patients) were not the same.

Germline lookup yields CDR1 SGHAT and CDR2 FQNNGV. The CDR3 runs to 13 residues. J was trimmed by 7 bases and V by 4 bases; bases with no gene match: 7. The protocol was immunoSEQ multiplex PCR, while the TCRdb copy is restricted to in-frame clones and leaves out a portion. The table lists approximately 340,000 clones, roughly 70% of them singletons. In the case of this clone: Its target is not known.

This material consisted of PBMCs, taken after 36 months of ibrutinib treatment. V gene TRBV11-2 combines with J gene TRBJ2-7; 7 nucleotides line up with TRBD2. This clonotype was obtained from a human donor with chronic lymphocytic leukemia. The chain's CDR3 is CASSSPGGSEQYF. The CDR3 DNA follows: TGTGCCAGCAGCTCACCGGGGGGTTCTGAGCAGTACTTC.